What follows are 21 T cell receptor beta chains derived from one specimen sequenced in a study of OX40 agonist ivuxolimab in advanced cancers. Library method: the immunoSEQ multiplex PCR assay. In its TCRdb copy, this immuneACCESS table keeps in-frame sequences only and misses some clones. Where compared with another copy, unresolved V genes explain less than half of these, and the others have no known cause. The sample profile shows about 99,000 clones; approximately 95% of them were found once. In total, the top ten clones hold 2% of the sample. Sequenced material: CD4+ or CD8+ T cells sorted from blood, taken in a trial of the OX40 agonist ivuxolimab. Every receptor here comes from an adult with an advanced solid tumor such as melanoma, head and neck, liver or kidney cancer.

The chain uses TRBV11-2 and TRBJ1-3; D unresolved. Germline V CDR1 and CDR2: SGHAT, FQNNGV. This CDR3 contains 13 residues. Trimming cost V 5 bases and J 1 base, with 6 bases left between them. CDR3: CASSPPSGNTIYF. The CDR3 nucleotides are TGTGCCAGCAGCCCCCCTTCTGGAAACACCATATATTTT.

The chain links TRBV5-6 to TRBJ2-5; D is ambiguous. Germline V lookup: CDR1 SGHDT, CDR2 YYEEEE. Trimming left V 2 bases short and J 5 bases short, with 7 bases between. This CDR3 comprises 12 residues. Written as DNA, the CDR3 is TGTGCCAGCAGCTTTATTTTGGAGACCCAGTACTTC. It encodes CASSFILETQYF.

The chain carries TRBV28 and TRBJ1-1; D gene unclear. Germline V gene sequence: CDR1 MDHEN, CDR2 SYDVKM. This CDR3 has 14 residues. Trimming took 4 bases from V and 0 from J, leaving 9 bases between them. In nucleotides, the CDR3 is TGTGCCAGCAGTTATACCGGGGTGAACACTGAAGCTTTCTTT. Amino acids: CASSYTGVNTEAFF.

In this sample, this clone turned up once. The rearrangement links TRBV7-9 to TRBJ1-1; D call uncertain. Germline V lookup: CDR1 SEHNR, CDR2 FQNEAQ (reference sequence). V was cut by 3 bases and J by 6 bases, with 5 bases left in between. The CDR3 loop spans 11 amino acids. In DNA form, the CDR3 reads TGTGCCAGCAGCTTCGAATCTGAAGCTTTCTTT. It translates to CASSFESEAFF.

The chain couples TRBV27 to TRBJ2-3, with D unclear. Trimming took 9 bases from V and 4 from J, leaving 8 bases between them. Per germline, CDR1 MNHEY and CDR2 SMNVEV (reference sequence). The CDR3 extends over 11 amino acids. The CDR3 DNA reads TGTGCCAGTGGGGTGGCAGATACGCAGTATTTT. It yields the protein CASGVADTQYF.

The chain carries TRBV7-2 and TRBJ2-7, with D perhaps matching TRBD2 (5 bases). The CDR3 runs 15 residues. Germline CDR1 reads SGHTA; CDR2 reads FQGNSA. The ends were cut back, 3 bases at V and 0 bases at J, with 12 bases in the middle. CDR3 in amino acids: CASSFGLSSSYEQYF. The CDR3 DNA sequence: TGTGCCAGCAGCTTCGGACTCTCGAGCTCCTACGAGCAGTACTTC. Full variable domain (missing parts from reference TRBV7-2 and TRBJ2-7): GAGVSQSPSNKVTEKGKDVELRCDPISGHTALYWYRQSLGQGLEFLIYFQGNSAPDKSGLPSDRFSAERTGGSVSTLTIQRTQQEDSAVYLCASSFGLSSSYEQYFGPGTRLTVT.

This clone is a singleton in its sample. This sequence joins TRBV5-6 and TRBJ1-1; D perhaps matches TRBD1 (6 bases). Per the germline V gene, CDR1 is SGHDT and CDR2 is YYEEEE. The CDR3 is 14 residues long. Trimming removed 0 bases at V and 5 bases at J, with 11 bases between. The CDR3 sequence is CASSLGGGWTEAFF. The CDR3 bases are TGTGCCAGCAGCTTGGGAGGGGGATGGACTGAAGCTTTCTTT.

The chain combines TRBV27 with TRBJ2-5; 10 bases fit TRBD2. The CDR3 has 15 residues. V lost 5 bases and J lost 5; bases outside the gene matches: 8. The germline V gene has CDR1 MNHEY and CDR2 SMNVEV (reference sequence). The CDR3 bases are TGTGCCAGCAGTATCCAGCGGGGGGGCGGGGAGACCCAGTACTTC. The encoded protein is CASSIQRGGGETQYF.

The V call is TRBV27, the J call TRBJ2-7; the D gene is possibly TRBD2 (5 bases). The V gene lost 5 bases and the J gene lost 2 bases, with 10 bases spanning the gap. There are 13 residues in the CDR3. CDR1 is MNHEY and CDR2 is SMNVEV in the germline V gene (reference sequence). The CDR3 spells CASSAGLTYEQYF. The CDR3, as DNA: TGTGCCAGCAGTGCGGGCCTGACCTACGAGCAGTACTTC.

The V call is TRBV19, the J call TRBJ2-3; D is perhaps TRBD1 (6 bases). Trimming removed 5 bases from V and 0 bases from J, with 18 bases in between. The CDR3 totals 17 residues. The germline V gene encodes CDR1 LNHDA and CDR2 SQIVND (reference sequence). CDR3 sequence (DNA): TGTGCCAGTAGTGTCGCAGCAGGGGCAGCCAGCACAGATACGCAGTATTTT. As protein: CASSVAAGAASTDTQYF.

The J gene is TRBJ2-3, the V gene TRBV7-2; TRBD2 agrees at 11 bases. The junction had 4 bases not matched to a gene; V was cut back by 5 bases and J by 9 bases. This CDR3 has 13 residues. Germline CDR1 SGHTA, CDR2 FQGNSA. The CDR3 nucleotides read TGTGCCAGCAGCCCCGGGACTAGCGGAACGCAGTATTTT. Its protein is CASSPGTSGTQYF.

The CDR3, as DNA: TGTGCCAGCAGTTTAAGTGGGAATTCACCCCTCCACTTT. Translated: CASSLSGNSPLHF. The chain is built from TRBV27 and TRBJ1-6; D remains unclear. The CDR3 spans 13 residues. Germline lookup yields CDR1 MNHEY and CDR2 SMNVEV (reference sequence). V was clipped by 2 bases and J by 7 bases, with 6 bases between them.

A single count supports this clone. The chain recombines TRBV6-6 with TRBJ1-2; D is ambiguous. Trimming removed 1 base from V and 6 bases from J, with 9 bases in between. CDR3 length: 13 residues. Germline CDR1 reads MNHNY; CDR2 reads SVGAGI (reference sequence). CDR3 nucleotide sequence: TGTGCCAGCAGTTACTATCTGACGGATGGCTACACCTTC. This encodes CASSYYLTDGYTF.

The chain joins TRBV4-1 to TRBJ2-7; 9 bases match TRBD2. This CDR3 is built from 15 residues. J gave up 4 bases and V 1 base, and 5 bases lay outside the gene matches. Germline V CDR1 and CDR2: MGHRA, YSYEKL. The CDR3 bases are TGCGCCAGCAGCCAAGGGGTTAGCGGGAGTTACGAGCAGTACTTC. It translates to CASSQGVSGSYEQYF.

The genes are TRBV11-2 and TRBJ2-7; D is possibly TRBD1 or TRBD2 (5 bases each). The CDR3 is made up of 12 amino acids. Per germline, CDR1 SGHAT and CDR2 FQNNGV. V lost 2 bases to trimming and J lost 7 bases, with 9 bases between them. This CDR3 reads CASSLRDREQYF. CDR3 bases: TGTGCCAGCAGCTTAAGGGACCGGGAGCAGTACTTC. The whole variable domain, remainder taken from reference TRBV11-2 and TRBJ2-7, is EAGVAQSPRYKIIEKRQSVAFWCNPISGHATLYWYQQILGQGPKLLIQFQNNGVVDDSQLPKDRFSAERLKGVDSTLKIQPAKLEDSAVYLCASSLRDREQYFGPGTRLTVT.

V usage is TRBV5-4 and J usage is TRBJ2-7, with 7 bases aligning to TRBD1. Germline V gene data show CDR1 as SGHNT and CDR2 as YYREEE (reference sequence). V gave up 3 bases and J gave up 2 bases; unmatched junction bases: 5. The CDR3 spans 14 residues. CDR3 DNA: TGTGCCAGCAGCTACGGGACAGCTGCCTACGAGCAGTACTTC. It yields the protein CASSYGTAAYEQYF.

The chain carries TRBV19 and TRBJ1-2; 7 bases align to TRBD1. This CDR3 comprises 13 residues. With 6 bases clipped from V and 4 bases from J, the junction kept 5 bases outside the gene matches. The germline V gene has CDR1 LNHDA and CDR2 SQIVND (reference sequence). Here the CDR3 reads CASRQGPTYGYTF. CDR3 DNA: TGTGCCAGTAGACAGGGGCCCACCTATGGCTACACCTTC.

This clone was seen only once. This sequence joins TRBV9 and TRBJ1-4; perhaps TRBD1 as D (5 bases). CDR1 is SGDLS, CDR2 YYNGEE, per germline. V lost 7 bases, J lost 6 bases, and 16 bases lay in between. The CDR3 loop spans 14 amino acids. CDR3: CASAGIQTDEKLFF. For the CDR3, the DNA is TGTGCCAGCGCCGGAATCCAGACAGATGAAAAACTGTTTTTT.

CDR3: CASSFNYGYTF. CDR3 coding DNA: TGTGCCAGCAGCTTTAACTATGGCTACACCTTC. This chain joins TRBV7-9 and TRBJ1-2; no clear D gene. The germline V and J ends were trimmed by 3 bases and 1 base, with 0 bases remaining between them. The germline gives CDR1 SEHNR, CDR2 FQNEAQ (reference sequence). The CDR3 covers 11 residues. Together with reference TRBV7-9 and TRBJ1-2, the CDR3 gives the full variable domain: DTGVSQNPRHKITKRGQNVTFRCDPISEHNRLYWYRQTLGQGPEFLTYFQNEAQLEKSRLLSDRFSAERPKGSFSTLEIQRTEQGDSAMYLCASSFNYGYTFGSGTRLTVV.

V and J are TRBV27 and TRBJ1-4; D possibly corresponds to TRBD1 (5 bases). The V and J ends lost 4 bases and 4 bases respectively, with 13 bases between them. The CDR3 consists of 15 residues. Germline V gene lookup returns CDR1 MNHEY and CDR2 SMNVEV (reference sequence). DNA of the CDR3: TGTGCCAGCAGTTCCCTGGACACGAATAATGAAAAACTGTTTTTT. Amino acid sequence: CASSSLDTNNEKLFF.

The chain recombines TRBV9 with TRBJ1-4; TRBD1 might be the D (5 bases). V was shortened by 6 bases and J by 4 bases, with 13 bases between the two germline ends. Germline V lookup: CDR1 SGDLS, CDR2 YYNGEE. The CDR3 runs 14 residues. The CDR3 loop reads CASTPGGNNEKLFF. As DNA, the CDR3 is TGTGCCAGCACTCCGGGGGGGAATAATGAAAAACTGTTTTTT.